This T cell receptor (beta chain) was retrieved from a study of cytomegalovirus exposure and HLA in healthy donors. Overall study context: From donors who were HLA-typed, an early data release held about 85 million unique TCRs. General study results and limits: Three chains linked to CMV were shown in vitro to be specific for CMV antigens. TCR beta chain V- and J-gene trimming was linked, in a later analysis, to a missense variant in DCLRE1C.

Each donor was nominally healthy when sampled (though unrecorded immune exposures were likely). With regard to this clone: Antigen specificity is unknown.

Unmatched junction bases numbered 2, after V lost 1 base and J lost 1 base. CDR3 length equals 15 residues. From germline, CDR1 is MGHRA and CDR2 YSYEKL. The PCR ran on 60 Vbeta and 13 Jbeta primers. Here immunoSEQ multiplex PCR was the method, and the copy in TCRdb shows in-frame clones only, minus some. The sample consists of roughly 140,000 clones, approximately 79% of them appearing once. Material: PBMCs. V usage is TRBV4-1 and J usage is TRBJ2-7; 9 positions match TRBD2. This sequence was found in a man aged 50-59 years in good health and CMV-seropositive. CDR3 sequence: CASSQGLAGSYEQYF. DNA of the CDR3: TGCGCCAGCAGCCAAGGCCTAGCGGGATCCTACGAGCAGTACTTC.